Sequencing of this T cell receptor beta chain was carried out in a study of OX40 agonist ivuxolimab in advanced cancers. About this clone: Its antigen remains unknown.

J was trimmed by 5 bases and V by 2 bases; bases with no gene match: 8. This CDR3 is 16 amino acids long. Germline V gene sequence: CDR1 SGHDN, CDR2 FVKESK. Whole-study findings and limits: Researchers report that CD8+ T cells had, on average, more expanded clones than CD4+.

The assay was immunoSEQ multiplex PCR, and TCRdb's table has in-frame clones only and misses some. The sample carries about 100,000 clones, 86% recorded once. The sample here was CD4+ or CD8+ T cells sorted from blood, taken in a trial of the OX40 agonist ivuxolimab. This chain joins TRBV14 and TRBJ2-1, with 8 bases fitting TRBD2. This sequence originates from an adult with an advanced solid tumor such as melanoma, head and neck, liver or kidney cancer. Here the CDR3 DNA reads TGTGCCAGCAGCCAACTTAGCGGGGTTGATAACAATGAGCAGTTCTTC. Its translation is CASSQLSGVDNNEQFF. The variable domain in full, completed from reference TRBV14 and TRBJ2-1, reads EAGVTQFPSHSVIEKGQTVTLRCDPISGHDNLYWYRRVMGKEIKFLLHFVKESKQDESGMPNNRFLAERTGGTYSTLKVQPAELEDSGVYFCASSQLSGVDNNEQFFGPGTRLTVL.